This TCR beta chain was identified in a study of CD8 T cells in ankylosing spondylitis (dated 2017 in TCRdb). Background for the entire study: The study profiled T cell receptor beta repertoires in healthy donors and ankylosing spondylitis patients to find disease-linked TCR variants. The full study cohort was made up of 25 ankylosing spondylitis patients and about a hundred healthy donors. Peripheral blood was sampled, and synovial fluid was additionally collected from ankylosing spondylitis patients.

This clonotype was counted ten times or more. Its specific antigen is unknown. Base-call qualities are not available, and no considerably larger clone is one nucleotide away. Reads for this sample came from an Illumina HiSeq 2500. TCR beta libraries were prepared by quantitative 5'-RACE with molecular barcodes. The authors' pipeline ran thus. Disease-linked TCR variants were identified with a new computational method built on a probabilistic model of VDJ rearrangement. The public reads were reanalyzed by TCRdb: fastp trimming at Q25, MiXCR alignment, in-frame beta chains only. Rows are combined by CDR3 protein, so each entry shows the most common genes and DNA. The V and J calls were determined by TCRdb, not by the authors. In all, the sample holds around 150,000 distinct CDR3 sequences, and around 17% of those were seen once. The top ten clones comprise around 7.6% of the sample. On the study overall, not on this receptor specifically: The disease-linked clones had a CD8+ phenotype and were found at relatively low frequencies in peripheral blood. A TCR beta motif made up of several highly homologous amino acid variants appeared to be characteristic of blood from ankylosing spondylitis patients. Significant enrichment of the disease-linked clones was reported in matched synovial fluid samples from ankylosing spondylitis patients. Some motif variants were previously reported in synovial fluid and blood of reactive arthritis patients, suggesting common disease-initiation mechanisms.

The sample consisted of blood, either unsorted or a sorted T cell fraction (not recorded which). The source of this sequence is a male donor with ankylosing spondylitis or in good health (not recorded which).

CDR3 reads: CASSPGLAGVNEQYF. The nucleotides are TGTGCCAGCAGTCCGGGACTAGCGGGAGTAAACGAGCAGTACTTC. The chain is made from TRBV2 and TRBJ2-7; 14 central bases correspond to TRBD2. Inclusive of the bounding cysteine and phenylalanine, the CDR3 is 15 residues long. Left in the record is the CDR3 DNA by itself, 45 bases read in frame from the first base. Via the germline V gene, CDR1 is SNHLY and CDR2 FYNNEI. V lost 5 bases and J lost 5 bases, and the count of bases not matched to a germline gene is 5.